Following are 18 T cell receptor beta chains from one sample sequenced in a study of prognosis after radiotherapy for stage I lung cancer. It was by two-round multiplex PCR that TCR beta CDR3 was amplified from genomic DNA. First-round PCR, the initial amplification, used primers specific to each TRBV and TRBJ gene. TCRdb ran MiXCR on the multiplex PCR reads and lists one entry per CDR3 protein. Of roughly 29,000 distinct CDR3 sequences detected, around 30% appear once; the ten largest clones hold around 10%. This specimen consisted of PBMCs, obtained before or after stereotactic body radiation therapy (not recorded which). The receptors originated from a donor over 45 with non-small cell lung cancer.

This clonotype was observed many times. This chain connects TRBV6-1 to TRBJ1-4, with a possible D match to TRBD1 (5 bases). Germline lookup yields CDR1 MNHNS and CDR2 SASEGT. CDR3 length: 13 amino acids. The V end lost 6 bases, the J end lost 7 bases, and 12 bases lay between the germline ends. CDR3 coding DNA: TGTGCCAGCAGACGGTACGGGGGTGAAAAACTGTTTTTT. It specifies CASRRYGGEKLFF.

This clonotype has at least ten counts. This chain links TRBV24-1 with TRBJ2-2; D gene uncertain. Trimming shortened V by 5 bases and J by 8 bases, and 11 bases separated the two germline ends. Germline V gives CDR1 KGHDR, CDR2 SFDVKD. The CDR3 totals 13 residues. CDR3 in amino acids: CATSVTGPGELFF. CDR3 coding DNA: TGTGCCACCAGTGTCACCGGGCCGGGGGAGCTGTTTTTT.

This clonotype was counted ten times or more. The chain uses TRBV15 and TRBJ1-5; D may be TRBD1 (5 bases). The V gene's germline CDR1 is LNHNV and CDR2 YYDKDF (reference sequence). V was pared by 8 bases and J by 1 base, with 18 bases between. This CDR3 region has 16 residues. The CDR3 region is CATEVGTAASNQPQHF. The CDR3 bases are TGTGCCACCGAGGTGGGGACCGCAGCGAGCAATCAGCCCCAGCATTTT.

This clonotype showed up many times. The chain recombines TRBV5-1 with TRBJ1-1, with D possibly matching TRBD1 (5 bases). CDR1 is SGHRS and CDR2 is YFSETQ in the germline V gene. There are 15 residues in the CDR3. The V end was cut by 4 bases, the J end by 1 base, with 14 bases between. CDR3 region: CASSKEQVGNTEAFF. The CDR3, as DNA: TGCGCCAGCAGCAAGGAACAGGTCGGGAACACTGAAGCTTTCTTT.

This clonotype was recorded at least ten times. This rearrangement joins TRBV2 to TRBJ1-4; D is possibly TRBD1 (6 bases). The length of the CDR3 is 16 residues. Germline V CDR1 and CDR2: SNHLY, FYNNEI. Trimming cost V 3 bases and J 3 bases, with 14 bases left between them. CDR3: CASSDRRQAPNEKLFF. CDR3 in DNA: TGTGCCAGCAGTGATAGAAGACAGGCCCCTAATGAAAAACTGTTTTTT.

In regard to this clonotype: This CDR3 fails to terminate in the conserved phenylalanine or tryptophan, so it likely reflects a read error. It is unclear where the CDR3 begins or ends on the DNA, so no DNA is shown, and the CDR3 is as TCRdb lists it. The chain carries TRBV6-1 and TRBJ1-5. The CDR3 region is 12 residues in length, termini included. Germline V gene data show CDR1 as MNHNS and CDR2 as SASEGT. The CDR3 loop is CASNVGNQPRHL.

Ten or more counts support this clonotype. The genes are TRBV6-9 and TRBJ1-2; tentative D call: TRBD1 (5 bases). V gave up 3 bases and J gave up 4 bases, with 12 bases separating them. The CDR3 length is 14 residues. In germline, CDR1 is MNHGY, CDR2 SVAAGI. The CDR3 reads CASSYLGGTYGYTF. Here the CDR3 DNA reads TGTGCCAGCAGTTACCTCGGAGGGACCTATGGCTACACCTTC.

This clonotype was seen at least ten times. The chain is built from TRBV20-1 and TRBJ2-3; 15 bases fit TRBD2. The germline V gene has CDR1 DFQATT and CDR2 SNEGSKA (reference sequence). The CDR3 extends over 16 amino acids. V lost 5 bases to trimming and J lost 6 bases; unmatched junction nucleotides: 9. CDR3 coding DNA: TGCAGTGCTGGCGGGACTAGCGGGAGGAGGTCGGATACGCAGTATTTT. Translation: CSAGGTSGRRSDTQYF.

This clonotype is medium-sized within its sample. The rearrangement joins TRBV28 to TRBJ2-3; D gene uncertain. This CDR3 has 18 residues. The V gene's germline CDR1 is MDHEN and CDR2 SYDVKM. V lost 11 bases and J lost 0, with 27 bases in between. CDR3 bases: TGTGCCCCGCCGAGCCTTTCCCGGCTCACCACTAGCACAGATACGCAGTATTTT. Encoded protein: CAPPSLSRLTTSTDTQYF.

The rearrangement uses TRBV19 and TRBJ1-1; TRBD1 matches 8 bases. Looked up from germline, CDR1 is LNHDA and CDR2 is SQIVND (reference sequence). The CDR3 extends over 14 amino acids. V was clipped by 5 bases and J by 6 bases; unmatched bases: 8. The CDR3 coding sequence is TGTGCCAGTAGTTTACAGGGGGGTAGGGCTGAAGCTTTCTTT. It is translated as CASSLQGGRAEAFF.

Regarding this clonotype: One end of the junction varies from germline; a read error may be responsible. The chain couples TRBV6-2 or TRBV6-3 to TRBJ2-7, with TRBD1 as a possible D gene (8 bases). The CDR3 is 17 amino acids. Germline-derived CDR1 and CDR2 are MNHEY and SVGEGT. The CDR3 DNA reads TGTGCCTGCAGTTACTCGAGCGGGACAGGTTCCTCCTACGATCAGTACTTC. The encoded protein is CACSYSSGTGSSYDQYF.

The CDR3 coding sequence is TGTGCCAGCAGCTTAATGATCACGGGCGATACGCAGTATTTT. Protein product: CASSLMITGDTQYF. The chain is built from TRBV7-9 and TRBJ2-3, with D unclear. Trimming shortened V by 2 bases and J by 6 bases, and 12 bases separated the two germline ends. Germline loops: CDR1 SEHNR, CDR2 FQNEAQ (reference sequence). This CDR3 contains 14 residues. Full variable domain (rest looked up from reference TRBV7-9 and TRBJ2-3): DTGVSQNPRHKITKRGQNVTFRCDPISEHNRLYWYRQTLGQGPEFLTYFQNEAQLEKSRLLSDRFSAERPKGSFSTLEIQRTEQGDSAMYLCASSLMITGDTQYFGPGTRLTVL.

At least ten counts were recorded for this clonotype. V and J are TRBV9 and TRBJ1-4; tentatively, D is TRBD1 (5 bases). V was clipped by 0 bases and J by 10 bases, with 10 bases between them. Germline V lookup: CDR1 SGDLS, CDR2 YYNGEE. The CDR3 runs to 13 residues. The CDR3 DNA sequence: TGTGCCAGCAGCGTAGATGGGGCTGGAAAACTGTTTTTT. Translation gives CASSVDGAGKLFF. Variable domain in full (rest from reference TRBV9 and TRBJ1-4): DSGVTQTPKHLITATGQRVTLRCSPRSGDLSVYWYQQSLDQGLQFLIQYYNGEERAKGNILERFSAQQFPDLHSELNLSSLELGDSALYFCASSVDGAGKLFFGSGTQLSVL.

Many counts were recorded for this clonotype. V gene TRBV19 combines with J gene TRBJ2-6; TRBD1 or TRBD2 may be the D gene (5 bases each). The CDR3 consists of 14 residues. Trimming shortened V by 5 bases and J by 4 bases, and 9 bases separated the two germline ends. Germline V gene lookup returns CDR1 LNHDA and CDR2 SQIVND (reference sequence). In DNA, the CDR3 is TGTGCCAGTAGTCCCGGGGCCGGGGCCAACGTCCTGACTTTC. Amino acids: CASSPGAGANVLTF.

To note about this clonotype: The junction departs from the called germline gene at one end, perhaps through a read error. This chain uses TRBV28 with TRBJ1-5; 7 bases agree with TRBD1. CDR1 is MDHEN and CDR2 is SYDVKM in the germline V gene. The CDR3 extends over 14 amino acids. CDR3 bases: TGCGCCAGCAGTCTTACAGGGGCCAATAAGCCCCAGCATTTT. Protein product: CASSLTGANKPQHF.

The CDR3 nucleotides read TGTGCCAGCTCACCACTCAGAGACGCTGAAGCTTTCTTT. Its translation is CASSPLRDAEAFF. V usage is TRBV18 and J usage is TRBJ1-1, with D uncertain. Trimming took 1 base from V and 6 from J, leaving 9 bases between them. The CDR3 totals 13 residues. Germline loops: CDR1 KGHSH, CDR2 LQKENI.

The chain is built from TRBV5-1 and TRBJ2-2, with 7 bases that match TRBD2. This CDR3 region has 19 residues. V shed 1 base, J shed 2 bases, and the junction held 14 bases outside the gene matches. Germline V gene sequence: CDR1 SGHRS, CDR2 YFSETQ. The CDR3 loop reads CASSLFRLAWARNTGELFF. The CDR3 DNA is TGCGCCAGCAGCTTGTTCAGACTAGCTTGGGCCCGAAACACCGGGGAGCTGTTTTTT.

The V gene is TRBV20-1, the J gene TRBJ1-1; a weak D match, TRBD1 (5 bases). The length of the CDR3 is 14 residues. The germline CDR1 and CDR2 sequences are DFQATT and SNEGSKA (reference sequence). In DNA form, the CDR3 reads TGCAATGCATCGCTCTCCTTCTCAGGGACTGAAGCTTTCTTT. Protein sequence: CNASLSFSGTEAFF.